This is a list of T cell receptor beta chains from one sample in a study of blood T cell repertoires in COVID-19. Assay: immunoSEQ multiplex PCR; the TCRdb copy retains only in-frame clones and omits some. The sample includes 150,000 to 200,000 clones, 80% to 90% seen only once; the top ten take approximately 12%. The sample was peripheral blood. The origin of the receptors is a woman in her 70s with COVID-19, enrolled during active disease. The CDR3 runs from the conserved cysteine through the conserved F or W. The order of the fields is D gene, V gene, CDR3 length, J gene, CDR3 DNA, CDR3 protein. A D gene is named only where the DNA matches it firmly.

-,TRBV6-2/TRBV6-3,15,TRBJ2-7,TGTGCCAGCAGTTACGAGTTACCGTTTTCCTACGAGCAGTACTTC,CASSYELPFSYEQYF
-,TRBV30,12,TRBJ2-7,TGTGCCTGGACCCAGGGGGGCTACGAGCAGTACTTC,CAWTQGGYEQYF
-,TRBV19,16,TRBJ1-3,TGTGCCAGTAGTACTAGACACAGGACCTCTGGAAACACCATATATTTT,CASSTRHRTSGNTIYF
-,TRBV18,14,TRBJ1-2,TGTGCCAGCTCACCTGCTTGGCATAACTATGGCTACACCTTC,CASSPAWHNYGYTF
-,TRBV6-5,14,TRBJ2-1,TGTGCCAGCAGTTACGAACTCTCCTACAATGAGCAGTTCTTC,CASSYELSYNEQFF
TRBD1,TRBV6-5,12,TRBJ1-2,TGTGCCAGCATGAAGGGGGCTGGAGGCTACACCTTC,CASMKGAGGYTF
TRBD1,TRBV18,15,TRBJ2-2,TGTGCCAGCTCGCCGGGACAGGGTGTAACCGGGGAGCTGTTTTTT,CASSPGQGVTGELFF
-,TRBV2,11,TRBJ1-6,TGTGCCAGCAGTGTTGAGTCACCCCTCCACTTT,CASSVESPLHF
-,TRBV5-1,14,TRBJ2-5,TGCGCCAGCAGCCCAGGACTGACCAAAGAGACCCAGTACTTC,CASSPGLTKETQYF
TRBD1,TRBV19,14,TRBJ1-6,TGTGCCAGTAGTACGGGACAGGGGGGTTCACCCCTCCACTTT,CASSTGQGGSPLHF
-,TRBV2,15,TRBJ2-3,TGTGCCAGCAGTGCTACCGGGATCATCACAGATACGCAGTATTTT,CASSATGIITDTQYF
-,TRBV19,14,TRBJ2-6,TGTGCCAGTAGTTCAGGGGCTGGGGCCAACGTCCTGACTTTC,CASSSGAGANVLTF
-,TRBV28,14,TRBJ1-2,TGTGCCAGCAGCCGGGGAGGGACCGATTTTGGCTACACCTTC,CASSRGGTDFGYTF
TRBD1,TRBV27,15,TRBJ1-5,TGTGCCAGCAGGCCGGGACAGGGTAGAAATCAGCCCCAGCATTTT,CASRPGQGRNQPQHF
TRBD1,TRBV6-5,15,TRBJ1-1,TGTGCCACCTACCGACAGGGGCACATGAACACTGAAGCTTTCTTT,CATYRQGHMNTEAFF
-,TRBV5-1,15,TRBJ2-5,TGCGCCAGCAGCTTGGTTCGAGTCGCCCAAGAGACCCAGTACTTC,CASSLVRVAQETQYF
TRBD1,TRBV9,17,TRBJ1-3,TGTGCCAGCAGCGTTAGCGACAGGGGAATCGCTGGAAACACCATATATTTT,CASSVSDRGIAGNTIYF